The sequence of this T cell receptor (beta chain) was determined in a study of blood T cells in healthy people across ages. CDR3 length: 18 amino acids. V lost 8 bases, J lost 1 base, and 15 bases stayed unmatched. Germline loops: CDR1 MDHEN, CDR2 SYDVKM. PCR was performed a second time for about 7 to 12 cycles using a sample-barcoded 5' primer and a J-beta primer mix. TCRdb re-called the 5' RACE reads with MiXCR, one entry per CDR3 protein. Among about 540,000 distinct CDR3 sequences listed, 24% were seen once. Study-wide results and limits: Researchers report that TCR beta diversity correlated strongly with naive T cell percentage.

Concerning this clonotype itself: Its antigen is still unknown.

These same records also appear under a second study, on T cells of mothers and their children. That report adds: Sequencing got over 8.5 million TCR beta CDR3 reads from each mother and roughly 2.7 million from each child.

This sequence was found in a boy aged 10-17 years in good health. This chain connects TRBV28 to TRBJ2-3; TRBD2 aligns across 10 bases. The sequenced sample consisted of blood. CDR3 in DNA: TGTGCCAGCCCTCCCAGACAGTCAGGACTAGCGGGCACAGATACGCAGTATTTT. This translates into CASPPRQSGLAGTDTQYF.